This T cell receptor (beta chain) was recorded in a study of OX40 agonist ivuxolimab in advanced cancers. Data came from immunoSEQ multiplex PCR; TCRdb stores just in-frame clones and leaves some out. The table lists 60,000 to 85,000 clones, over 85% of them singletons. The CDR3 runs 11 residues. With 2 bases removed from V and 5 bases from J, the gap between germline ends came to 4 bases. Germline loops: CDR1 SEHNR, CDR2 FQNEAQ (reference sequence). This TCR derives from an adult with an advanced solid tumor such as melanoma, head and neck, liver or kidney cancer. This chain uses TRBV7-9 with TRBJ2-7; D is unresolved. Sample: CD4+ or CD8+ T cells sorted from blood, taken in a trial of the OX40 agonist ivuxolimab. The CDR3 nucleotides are TGTGCCAGCAGCTTATCAGACGAGCAGTACTTC. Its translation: CASSLSDEQYF.